One and the same sample provided the 18 T cell receptor beta chains below, sequenced in a study of cytomegalovirus exposure and HLA in healthy donors. 60 Vbeta and 13 Jbeta primers were used in PCR. Data came from immunoSEQ multiplex PCR; TCRdb stores just in-frame clones and leaves some out. The table lists about 190,000 clones, about 88% of them singletons. Sequenced: PBMCs. These receptors were collected from a woman in her 30s in good health and CMV-seronegative.

In nucleotides, the CDR3 is TGTGCCAGCAGCCTCGGGACAGGGTCGAATGAAAAACTGTTTTTT. Translating gives CASSLGTGSNEKLFF. The rearrangement uses TRBV6-6 and TRBJ1-4; TRBD1 matches 9 bases. The CDR3 has 15 residues. Germline V CDR1 and CDR2: MNHNY, SVGAGI (reference sequence). V shed 6 bases and J 5 bases; nucleotides not matched to a gene: 7.

The J gene is TRBJ1-5, the V gene TRBV6-5; D might be TRBD1 (5 bases). The ends were cut back, 5 bases at V and 3 bases at J, with 14 bases in the middle. CDR3 length: 15 residues. From germline, CDR1 is MNHEY and CDR2 SVGAGI. The CDR3 protein is CASSTIAGPNQPQHF. The CDR3 DNA sequence: TGTGCCAGCAGTACCATTGCAGGGCCCAATCAGCCCCAGCATTTT.

The chain joins TRBV6-1 to TRBJ2-2, with D possibly matching TRBD1 (6 bases). CDR1 and CDR2 from the germline V gene are MNHNS and SASEGT. This CDR3 region has 14 residues. V lost 6 bases to trimming and J lost 3 bases, with 11 bases between them. Here the CDR3 reads CASSRDTYTGELFF. CDR3 nucleotides: TGTGCCAGCAGCAGGGACACCTACACCGGGGAGCTGTTTTTT.

This clone was counted a single time. The gene calls are TRBV15 and TRBJ2-5; 9 bases are shared with TRBD1. The closer fit of TRBJ2-7 to the DNA end suggests the J call may be wrong. CDR3 length equals 16 residues. Germline V gene lookup returns CDR1 LNHNV and CDR2 YYDKDF (reference sequence). CDR3 sequence (DNA): TGTGCCACCAGTAGTCCGGGACAGGGCTCAACCTACGAGCAGTACTTC. This gives the protein CATSSPGQGSTYEQYF.

This clone was detected a few times. The chain couples TRBV13 to TRBJ2-6; D perhaps matches TRBD1 (6 bases). The CDR3 is 18 amino acids. Deletions cut 0 bases from V and 1 base from J, with 13 bases between. Germline CDR1 is PRHDT and CDR2 is FYEKMQ (reference sequence). The chain's CDR3 is CASSLGPWGRSGANVLTF. The CDR3 DNA reads TGTGCCAGCAGCTTAGGCCCATGGGGGCGGTCTGGGGCCAACGTCCTGACTTTC. The complete variable domain, with remaining parts taken from reference TRBV13 and TRBJ2-6, reads AAGVIQSPRHLIKEKRETATLKCYPIPRHDTVYWYQQGPGQDPQFLISFYEKMQSDKGSIPDRFSAQQFSDYHSELNMSSLELGDSALYFCASSLGPWGRSGANVLTFGAGSRLTVL.

The chain links TRBV15 to TRBJ1-3; D is perhaps TRBD1 (5 bases). V was trimmed by 0 bases and J by 4 bases, leaving 10 bases between them. The CDR3 loop spans 15 amino acids. From germline, CDR1 is LNHNV and CDR2 YYDKDF (reference sequence). The CDR3 DNA reads TGTGCCACCAGCAGAGATCCAGGGATCGGAAACACCATATATTTT. Translation gives CATSRDPGIGNTIYF.

Worth noting for this clone: In the same sample, other DNA sequences code for this CDR3. As DNA, the CDR3 is TGTGCCAGCAGCTTGGCTGACAATGAGCAGTTCTTC. Translation gives CASSLADNEQFF. The rearrangement links TRBV5-6 to TRBJ2-1; the D is unclear. Per the germline V gene, CDR1 is SGHDT and CDR2 is YYEEEE. CDR3 length equals 12 residues. Trimming shortened V by 0 bases and J by 5 bases, and 3 bases separated the two germline ends.

Only a few counts were recorded for this clone. The rearrangement uses TRBV4-2 and TRBJ1-5, with 7 bases matching TRBD1. CDR1 and CDR2 (germline): LGHNA, YNFKEQ. The trim removed 0 bases at V and 7 bases at J, leaving 6 bases unmatched. The CDR3 is made up of 15 amino acids. CDR3 residues: CASSQDQGGTQPQHF. The CDR3 DNA follows: TGTGCCAGCAGCCAAGATCAAGGGGGCACGCAGCCCCAGCATTTT.

The V gene is TRBV5-4, the J gene TRBJ1-2, with 7 bases fitting TRBD1. This CDR3 comprises 14 residues. In germline, CDR1 is SGHNT, CDR2 YYREEE (reference sequence). Trimming at V came to 4 bases and at J to 3 bases, leaving 6 bases not matched to a gene. The CDR3 protein is CASSQQGLDYGYTF. Here the CDR3 DNA reads TGTGCCAGCAGCCAACAGGGGCTGGACTATGGCTACACCTTC.

This rearrangement joins TRBV6-6 to TRBJ1-2; D gene unclear. V lost 8 bases and J 6 bases, leaving 16 bases between the germline ends. Germline CDR1 reads MNHNY; CDR2 reads SVGAGI (reference sequence). CDR3 length: 13 residues. For the CDR3, the DNA is TGTGCCAGCGCTAAGACAACACAGCATGGCTACACCTTC. Protein sequence: CASAKTTQHGYTF.

The CDR3 DNA reads as TGTGCCAGCACCAGGGGGCGCCAGGCCGGGGAGCTGTTTTTT. This sequence encodes CASTRGRQAGELFF. J is TRBJ2-2 and V is TRBV2; 8 bases agree with TRBD1. The CDR3 loop spans 14 amino acids. J lost 6 bases, V lost 7 bases, and 7 bases had no gene match. Germline V lookup: CDR1 SNHLY, CDR2 FYNNEI.

Only a few counts were recorded for this clone. This sequence joins TRBV28 and TRBJ2-7; 13 bases agree with TRBD2. The CDR3 extends over 16 amino acids. Germline V gene data show CDR1 as MDHEN and CDR2 as SYDVKM. Trimming cost V 7 bases and J 3 bases; bases outside gene matches: 9. The CDR3 here is CASKITGTSGNYEQYF. The CDR3 DNA reads as TGTGCCAGCAAGATCACGGGGACTAGCGGGAACTACGAGCAGTACTTC.

The chain joins TRBV7-8 to TRBJ2-2, with D possibly matching TRBD1 (5 bases). Trimming took 1 base from V and 0 from J, leaving 9 bases between them. The germline gives CDR1 SGHVS, CDR2 FQNEAQ. CDR3 length: 16 amino acids. The CDR3 loop reads CASSLVGRANTGELFF. CDR3 DNA sequence: TGTGCCAGCAGCTTAGTCGGCAGGGCGAACACCGGGGAGCTGTTTTTT.

The chain carries TRBV7-6 and TRBJ2-7; a possible D gene is TRBD2 (6 bases). This CDR3 contains 12 residues. The V end was cut by 4 bases, the J end by 6 bases, with 10 bases between. Germline V lookup: CDR1 SGHVS, CDR2 FNYEAQ. CDR3 nucleotides: TGTGCCAGCAGCTCGACTAGTCGCGAGCAGTACTTC. Its translation: CASSSTSREQYF.

This clone was seen a few times. The V call is TRBV2, the J call TRBJ2-5, with D perhaps TRBD2 (5 bases). The V gene lost 4 bases and the J gene lost 1 base, with 7 bases spanning the gap. Germline CDR1 reads SNHLY; CDR2 reads FYNNEI. The CDR3 is made up of 13 amino acids. The CDR3 region is CASSAGSQETQYF. DNA for the CDR3: TGTGCCAGCAGTGCGGGAAGCCAAGAGACCCAGTACTTC.

The chain recombines TRBV19 with TRBJ1-2; tentatively, D is TRBD1 (5 bases). V was clipped by 1 base and J by 2 bases, with 11 bases between them. The CDR3 runs to 15 residues. CDR1 and CDR2 from the germline V gene are LNHDA and SQIVND (reference sequence). This chain's CDR3 is CASSIVEAGNYGYTF. The CDR3 region has the DNA TGTGCCAGTAGTATAGTTGAGGCAGGGAACTATGGCTACACCTTC.

The V and J genes are TRBV29-1 and TRBJ2-5; no clear D gene. V gave up 7 bases and J gave up 4 bases, with 10 bases separating them. CDR3 size: 11 residues. Germline lookup yields CDR1 SQVTM and CDR2 ANQGSEA. CDR3 region: CSGGGIETQYF. In DNA form, the CDR3 reads TGCAGCGGTGGCGGTATAGAGACCCAGTACTTC.

As DNA, the CDR3 is TGTGCCAGCAGTCTCCGAGGGGGCCAAGATGGCTACACCTTC. It codes for CASSLRGGQDGYTF. This chain links TRBV28 with TRBJ1-2; 7 bases fit TRBD1. Germline V gene data show CDR1 as MDHEN and CDR2 as SYDVKM. J lost 6 bases, V lost 5 bases, and 9 bases had no gene match. This CDR3 has 14 amino acids.